These 30 T cell receptor beta chains were sequenced from one sample in a study of blood T cells in healthy people across ages. For the second PCR, which ran for 7 to 11 cycles, a sample-barcoded 5' primer and a J-beta primer mix were used. TCRdb analysed the 5' RACE reads with MiXCR anew, one entry per CDR3 protein. Here the sample spans under 950,000 distinct CDR3 sequences, about 24% being singletons. The specimen sequenced was blood. The receptors here all came from a man between 65 and 85 years old in good health.

In this sample, this clonotype turned up a few times. The chain links TRBV29-1 to TRBJ1-2; 7 positions agree with TRBD1. The ends lost 5 bases at V and 7 bases at J; junction bases unmatched: 7. Germline values: CDR1 SQVTM, CDR2 ANQGSEA. This CDR3 is 12 amino acids long. The CDR3 DNA reads TGCAGCGTTTCTACAGGGGCGGGTGGCTACACCTTC. Translating gives CSVSTGAGGYTF.

This clonotype is a singleton in its sample. The chain links TRBV24-1 to TRBJ2-1; no definite D call. CDR1 is KGHDR, CDR2 SFDVKD, per germline. V was clipped by 4 bases and J by 0 bases, with 6 bases between them. The CDR3 length is 14 residues. The CDR3 nucleotides read TGTGCCACCAGTGAGGAGTACTCCTACAATGAGCAGTTCTTC. Its protein is CATSEEYSYNEQFF.

This clonotype came up many times. This sequence joins TRBV7-8 and TRBJ1-6; D not resolved. CDR1 is SGHVS, CDR2 FQNEAQ, per germline. Trimming stripped 5 bases from V and 7 bases from J, with 15 bases between. The CDR3 runs 15 residues. CDR3 in amino acids: CASSLLRAENSPLHF. CDR3 sequence (DNA): TGTGCCAGCAGCCTACTTAGGGCAGAAAATTCACCCCTCCACTTT.

This clonotype was counted between two and nine times. This rearrangement joins TRBV12-3 or TRBV12-4 to TRBJ1-2, with 9 nucleotides matching TRBD1. Trimming took 6 bases from V and 8 from J; bases not matched to a gene: 10. The CDR3 runs to 14 residues. Written as DNA, the CDR3 is TGTGCCAGCAGCTATACACAGGGGGCCTGGGGCTACACCTTC. Its translation: CASSYTQGAWGYTF.

This clonotype was counted a few times. V gene TRBV19 combines with J gene TRBJ2-3, with 7 bases lining up with TRBD2. Germline V gene data show CDR1 as LNHDA and CDR2 as SQIVND (reference sequence). V trimming: 3 bases; J trimming: 2 bases; junction bases outside the gene matches: 8. The CDR3 has 16 amino acids. CDR3 bases: TGTGCCAGTAGTATCCGGGGACTACCATACACAGATACGCAGTATTTT. Residues: CASSIRGLPYTDTQYF.

Here the CDR3 reads CASSYLDRGRETQYF. CDR3 bases: TGTGCCAGCAGTTACTTGGACAGGGGAAGAGAGACCCAGTACTTC. The chain couples TRBV6-5 to TRBJ2-5; 9 bases agree with TRBD1. CDR3 size: 15 residues. Germline loops: CDR1 MNHEY, CDR2 SVGAGI. The trim removed 1 base at V and 4 bases at J, leaving 4 bases unmatched.

This clonotype was seen more than once but under ten times. This chain uses TRBV10-3 with TRBJ2-7; the D call may be TRBD1 or TRBD2 (6 bases each). Trimming took off 6 bases at V and 0 bases at J, with 15 bases between the two ends. The CDR3 has 15 amino acids. The germline gives CDR1 ENHRY, CDR2 SYGVKD. The DNA of the CDR3 is TGTGCCATCAGGGGAGGACAGATAAGCTCCTACGAGCAGTACTTC. Protein product: CAIRGGQISSYEQYF.

Turning to this clonotype: Since no conserved phenylalanine or tryptophan closes the CDR3, a read error is the likely cause. The V and J genes are TRBV10-3 and TRBJ2-5, with unresolved D. Trimming cost V 0 bases and J 11 bases, with 13 bases left between them. Germline V CDR1 and CDR2: ENHRY, SYGVKD. The CDR3 extends over 13 amino acids. CDR3 bases: TGTGCCATCAGTGAGTCTGATGGAACTCGGCAGTACGTC. Its protein is CAISESDGTRQYV.

Only a few counts were recorded for this clonotype. The V gene is TRBV18, the J gene TRBJ1-1; the D gene is possibly TRBD1 (6 bases). The length of the CDR3 is 14 residues. CDR1 and CDR2 (germline): KGHSH, LQKENI. The V end lost 2 bases, the J end lost 1 base, and 8 bases lay between the germline ends. The CDR3 sequence is CASSPETGNTEAFF. CDR3 sequence (DNA): TGTGCCAGCTCACCAGAGACAGGGAACACTGAAGCTTTCTTT.

This clonotype has just a few counts. The chain has TRBV20-1 and TRBJ2-3, with D possibly matching TRBD2 (6 bases). Looked up from germline, CDR1 is DFQATT and CDR2 is SNEGSKA (reference sequence). V was pared by 3 bases and J by 14 bases, with 18 bases between. This CDR3 region has 12 residues. The CDR3 reads CSARAHERVWYF. The CDR3, as DNA: TGCAGTGCTAGGGCCCATGAGCGGGTATGGTATTTT.

V gene TRBV29-1 combines with J gene TRBJ1-5; 9 nucleotides match TRBD1. In germline, CDR1 is SQVTM, CDR2 ANQGSEA. The CDR3 is 13 residues long. Germline trimming cut 7 bases from V and 5 bases from J; bases unmatched to any gene: 6. The CDR3 nucleotides read TGCAGCGCCGGACAGGGGCTAGATCAGCCCCAGCATTTT. This codes for CSAGQGLDQPQHF.

This clonotype showed up just a few times. The J gene is TRBJ2-6, the V gene TRBV3-1; D unclear. The CDR3 has 13 residues. Germline loops: CDR1 LGHDT, CDR2 YNNKEL (reference sequence). Trimming took 9 bases from V and 3 from J, leaving 9 bases between them. The CDR3 region is CASTTGGANVLTF. The CDR3 DNA sequence: TGTGCCAGTACTACGGGTGGGGCCAACGTCCTGACTTTC.

The chain combines TRBV3-1 with TRBJ2-4; D is unclear. The CDR3 contains 15 residues. Germline CDR1 reads LGHDT; CDR2 reads YNNKEL (reference sequence). Trimming removed 0 bases from V and 9 bases from J, with 15 bases in between. The CDR3 spells CASSQDLARFGIQYF. In DNA, the CDR3 is TGTGCCAGCAGCCAAGACTTGGCCCGCTTTGGCATTCAGTACTTC. The full variable domain, in which reference TRBV3-1 and TRBJ2-4 provide the parts outside the CDR3, is DTAVSQTPKYLVTQMGNDKSIKCEQNLGHDTMYWYKQDSKKFLKIMFSYNNKELIINETVPNRFSPKSPDKAHLNLHINSLELGDSAVYFCASSQDLARFGIQYFGAGTRLSVL.

This rearrangement joins TRBV12-3 or TRBV12-4 to TRBJ1-5; D may be TRBD1 (6 bases). The V end lost 3 bases, the J end lost 7 bases, and 16 bases lay between the germline ends. This CDR3 has 15 amino acids. The CDR3 spells CASSFYGGAGQPQHF. The CDR3 nucleotides are TGTGCCAGCAGTTTTTACGGGGGGGCAGGACAGCCCCAGCATTTT.

The rearrangement uses TRBV27 and TRBJ2-4, with 9 bases identical to TRBD2. Germline assignment: CDR1 MNHEY and CDR2 SMNVEV (reference sequence). The V and J ends lost 4 bases and 12 bases, in that order; junction bases with no gene match: 13. The CDR3 consists of 15 residues. The CDR3 nucleotides are TGTGCCAGCAGTTCCTCAGCGGGGGGTTTGGGCACTCAGTACTTC. This translates into CASSSSAGGLGTQYF.

This clonotype was counted between two and nine times. V usage is TRBV7-9 and J usage is TRBJ1-1, with 8 bases fitting TRBD1. Germline-derived CDR1 and CDR2 are SEHNR and FQNEAQ (reference sequence). With V trimmed by 4 bases and J by 5 bases, 9 bases remained unmatched. The CDR3 covers 15 residues. This chain's CDR3 is CASSSLRGLVTEAFF. The CDR3 nucleotides are TGTGCCAGCAGCTCCCTCAGGGGGCTCGTAACTGAAGCTTTCTTT.

The V call is TRBV18, the J call TRBJ1-1; D not certain. Germline V gives CDR1 KGHSH, CDR2 LQKENI. This CDR3 is built from 14 residues. V was shortened by 3 bases and J by 4 bases, with 12 bases between the two germline ends. CDR3 in DNA: TGTGCCAGCTCACCTAGCCTTTGGGGCACTGAAGCTTTCTTT. It encodes CASSPSLWGTEAFF.

The chain employs TRBV6-1 and TRBJ1-1; D remains ambiguous. The ends were cut back, 4 bases at V and 0 bases at J, with 12 bases in the middle. The CDR3 is made up of 15 amino acids. In germline, CDR1 is MNHNS, CDR2 SASEGT. The DNA for the CDR3 is TGTGCCAGCAGTGCTCGCCCTGGGATGAACACTGAAGCTTTCTTT. This translates into CASSARPGMNTEAFF.

This chain joins TRBV20-1 and TRBJ2-5; D is possibly TRBD1 (5 bases). TRBJ2-7 explains the end of the DNA better; the J call may be wrong. This CDR3 has 15 residues. Germline lookup yields CDR1 DFQATT and CDR2 SNEGSKA (reference sequence). In DNA form, the CDR3 reads TGCAGTGCTAGAGATATCAGGGCTAGTTCTGGCGAGCAGTACTTC. Residues: CSARDIRASSGEQYF.

This chain links TRBV12-3 or TRBV12-4 with TRBJ2-3, with D possibly matching TRBD1 (6 bases). This CDR3 spans 15 amino acids. V was clipped by 6 bases and J by 3 bases, with 16 bases between them. The CDR3 DNA follows: TGTGCCAGCAGACCTAGGACAGCCCGAACAGATACGCAGTATTTT. This gives the protein CASRPRTARTDTQYF.

The rearrangement uses TRBV7-2 and TRBJ1-1, with D perhaps matching TRBD1 (6 bases). V lost 6 bases and J 2 bases, leaving 10 bases between the germline ends. Looked up from germline, CDR1 is SGHTA and CDR2 is FQGNSA. CDR3 length: 13 residues. This CDR3 reads CASRNRVNTEAFF. DNA of the CDR3: TGTGCCAGCAGAAACAGGGTTAACACTGAAGCTTTCTTT.

CDR3 sequence: CASSPEGNYGYTF. As DNA, the CDR3 is TGTGCCAGCAGCCCCGAAGGGAACTATGGCTACACCTTC. This rearrangement joins TRBV11-2 to TRBJ1-2; unclear D gene. Germline CDR1 SGHAT, CDR2 FQNNGV. This CDR3 has 13 residues. V dropped 5 bases and J dropped 2 bases, with 9 bases sitting between them.

V usage is TRBV12-3 or TRBV12-4 and J usage is TRBJ1-5; D gene uncertain. V dropped 3 bases and J dropped 5 bases, with 5 bases sitting between them. The CDR3 is 12 residues long. The CDR3 region is CASSLTDQPQHF. CDR3 coding DNA: TGTGCCAGCAGTTTGACGGATCAGCCCCAGCATTTT.

This clonotype was found a few times. The chain employs TRBV10-3 and TRBJ2-5; D not resolved. V lost 4 bases to trimming and J lost 5 bases, with 11 bases between them. This CDR3 comprises 13 residues. Germline CDR1 ENHRY, CDR2 SYGVKD. CDR3 sequence: CAISAVGRETQYF. The CDR3, as DNA: TGTGCCATCAGTGCCGTTGGGCGGGAGACCCAGTACTTC.

The CDR3 DNA sequence: TGCAGCGTCTTGGGTGATCCGTCTAGCACAGATACGCAGTATTTT. This encodes CSVLGDPSSTDTQYF. This chain links TRBV29-1 with TRBJ2-3; D uncertain. The V and J ends lost 6 bases and 0 bases respectively, with 16 bases between them. This CDR3 contains 15 residues. The germline V gene has CDR1 SQVTM and CDR2 ANQGSEA.

The chain has TRBV5-1 and TRBJ2-3; unclear D gene. CDR1 and CDR2 (germline): SGHRS, YFSETQ. V shed 1 base and J shed 0 bases, with 9 bases lying between them. The CDR3 length is 15 residues. CDR3 bases: TGCGCCAGCAGCTTGCCCTCCACTAGCACAGATACGCAGTATTTT. It encodes CASSLPSTSTDTQYF. The whole variable domain, remainder taken from reference TRBV5-1 and TRBJ2-3, is KAGVTQTPRYLIKTRGQQVTLSCSPISGHRSVSWYQQTPGQGLQFLFEYFSETQRNKGNFPGRFSGRQFSNSRSEMNVSTLELGDSALYLCASSLPSTSTDTQYFGPGTRLTVL.

This clonotype was seen a handful of times. The rearrangement links TRBV29-1 to TRBJ1-5; a weak D match, TRBD1 (5 bases). The CDR3 has 13 amino acids. Trimming left V 7 bases short and J 7 bases short, with 17 bases between. From germline, CDR1 is SQVTM and CDR2 ANQGSEA. The CDR3 region has the DNA TGCAGCGCCGGAGGGCTTAGGGACCAGCCCCAGCATTTT. It yields the protein CSAGGLRDQPQHF.

This chain joins TRBV11-3 and TRBJ1-5; possible D gene TRBD1, 6 bases. The V and J ends lost 0 bases and 1 base respectively, with 10 bases between them. Looked up from germline, CDR1 is SGHNT and CDR2 is YENEEA. The CDR3 spans 16 residues. CDR3 nucleotides: TGTGCCAGCAGCTTAGAGGCGCAGGGGAGCAATCAGCCCCAGCATTTT. Translating gives CASSLEAQGSNQPQHF.

The chain combines TRBV2 with TRBJ1-4, with a weak D call TRBD1 (5 bases). This CDR3 is built from 18 residues. Germline V gene lookup returns CDR1 SNHLY and CDR2 FYNNEI. V was cut by 6 bases and J by 3 bases, with 23 bases left in between. The CDR3 DNA is TGTGCCAGCAGGAGACAGAAGTCAACGTCGCGATCTAATGAAAAACTGTTTTTT. Its translation is CASRRQKSTSRSNEKLFF.

Only a few counts were recorded for this clonotype. The chain is built from TRBV28 and TRBJ2-3; D uncertain. This CDR3 comprises 11 residues. V shed 4 bases and J shed 11 bases, with 10 bases lying between them. The germline V gene encodes CDR1 MDHEN and CDR2 SYDVKM. CDR3 DNA sequence: TGTGCCAGCAGTTCCCCCCCGATGCAGTATTTT. This sequence encodes CASSSPPMQYF.